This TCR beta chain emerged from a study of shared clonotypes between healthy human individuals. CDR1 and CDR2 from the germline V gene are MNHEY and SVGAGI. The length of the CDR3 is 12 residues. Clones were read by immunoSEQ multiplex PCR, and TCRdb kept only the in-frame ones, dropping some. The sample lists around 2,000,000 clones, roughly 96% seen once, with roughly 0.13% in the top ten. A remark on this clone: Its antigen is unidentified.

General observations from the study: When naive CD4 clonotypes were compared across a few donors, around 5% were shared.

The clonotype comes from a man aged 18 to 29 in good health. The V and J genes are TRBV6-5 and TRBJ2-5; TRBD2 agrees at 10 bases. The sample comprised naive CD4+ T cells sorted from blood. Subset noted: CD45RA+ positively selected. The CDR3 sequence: CGSGRDQETQYF. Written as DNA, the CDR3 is TGTGGGAGCGGGAGGGACCAAGAGACCCAGTACTTC.